This TCR beta chain was profiled in a study of blood T cell repertoires in COVID-19. As for the study in general: Some COVID-19 samples were acute and others convalescent; all came from the United States, Italy and Spain. Sample material is recorded as cDNA or gDNA derived from T cells, B-cell-depleted T cells, or PBMCs.

Per the original methods: By means of reference gene primer amplification, nucleated cell counts were estimated. The method was immunoSEQ multiplex PCR; TCRdb's version includes in-frame clones alone and lacks a portion of them. V and J calls and clone size follow that table, whereas D and trimming were derived from the DNA. Of about 70,000 clones listed, under 90% are singletons. Germline CDR1 is SGHDT and CDR2 is YYEEEE. CDR3 length: 16 amino acids. Between the trimmed V and J ends, which lost 2 bases and 0 bases, there was a span of 13 bases. This sequence originates from an older man who had recovered from COVID-19. The chain uses TRBV5-6 and TRBJ2-3, with D perhaps TRBD2 (5 bases). Sequencing used peripheral blood. CDR3 loop: CASSFMDSRSTDTQYF. CDR3 coding DNA: TGTGCCAGCAGCTTTATGGACTCCCGTAGCACAGATACGCAGTATTTT.